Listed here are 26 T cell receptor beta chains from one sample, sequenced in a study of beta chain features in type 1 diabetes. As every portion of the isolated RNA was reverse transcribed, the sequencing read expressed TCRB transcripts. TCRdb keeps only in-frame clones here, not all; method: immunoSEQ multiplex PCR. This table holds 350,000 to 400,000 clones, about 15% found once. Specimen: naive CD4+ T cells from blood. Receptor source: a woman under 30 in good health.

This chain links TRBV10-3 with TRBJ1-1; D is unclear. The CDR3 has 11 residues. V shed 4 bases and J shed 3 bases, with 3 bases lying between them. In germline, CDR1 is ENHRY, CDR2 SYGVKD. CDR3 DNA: TGTGCCATCAGTGGAGACACTGAAGCTTTCTTT. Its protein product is CAISGDTEAFF.

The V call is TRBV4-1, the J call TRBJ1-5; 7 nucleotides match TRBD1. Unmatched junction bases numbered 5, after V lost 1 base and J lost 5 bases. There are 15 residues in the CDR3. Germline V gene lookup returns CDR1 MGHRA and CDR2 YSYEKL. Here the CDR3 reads CASSQGQGFDQPQHF. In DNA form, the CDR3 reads TGCGCCAGCAGCCAAGGACAGGGTTTCGATCAGCCCCAGCATTTT.

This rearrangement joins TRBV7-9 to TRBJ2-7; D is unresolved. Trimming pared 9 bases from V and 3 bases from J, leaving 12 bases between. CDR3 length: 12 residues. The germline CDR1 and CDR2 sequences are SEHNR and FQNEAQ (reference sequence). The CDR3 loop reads CASTREDYEQYF. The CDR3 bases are TGTGCCAGTACGCGTGAAGACTACGAGCAGTACTTC.

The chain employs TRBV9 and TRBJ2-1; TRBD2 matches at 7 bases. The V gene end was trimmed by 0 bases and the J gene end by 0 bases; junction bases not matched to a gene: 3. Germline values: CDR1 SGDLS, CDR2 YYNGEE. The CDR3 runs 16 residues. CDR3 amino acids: CASSVVSGNSYNEQFF. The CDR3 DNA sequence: TGTGCCAGCAGCGTAGTGAGCGGGAACTCCTACAATGAGCAGTTCTTC.

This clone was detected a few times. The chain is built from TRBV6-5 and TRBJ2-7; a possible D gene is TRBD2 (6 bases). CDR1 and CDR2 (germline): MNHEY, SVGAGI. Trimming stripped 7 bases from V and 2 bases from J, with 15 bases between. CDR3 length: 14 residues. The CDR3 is CASTYAGPPYEQYF. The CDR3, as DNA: TGTGCCAGCACCTACGCGGGACCACCCTACGAGCAGTACTTC.

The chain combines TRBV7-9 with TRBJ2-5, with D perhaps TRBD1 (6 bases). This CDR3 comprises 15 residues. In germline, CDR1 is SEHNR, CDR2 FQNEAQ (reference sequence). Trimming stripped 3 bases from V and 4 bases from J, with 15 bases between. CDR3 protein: CASSFLAGARETQYF. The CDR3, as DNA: TGTGCCAGCAGCTTTCTGGCAGGGGCACGAGAGACCCAGTACTTC.

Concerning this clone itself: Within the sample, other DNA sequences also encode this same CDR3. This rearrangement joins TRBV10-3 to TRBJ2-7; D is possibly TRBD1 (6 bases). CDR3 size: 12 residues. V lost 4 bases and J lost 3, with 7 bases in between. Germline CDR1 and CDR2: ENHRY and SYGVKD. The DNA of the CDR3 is TGTGCCATCAGTGTGGACAGCTACGAGCAGTACTTC. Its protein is CAISVDSYEQYF.

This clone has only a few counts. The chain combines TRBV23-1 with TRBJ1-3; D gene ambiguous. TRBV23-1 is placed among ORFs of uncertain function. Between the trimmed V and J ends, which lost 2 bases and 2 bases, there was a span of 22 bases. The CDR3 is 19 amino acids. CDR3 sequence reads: CASSQATSQKMVTGNTIYF. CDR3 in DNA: TGCGCCAGCAGTCAAGCGACCTCACAGAAGATGGTGACTGGAAACACCATATATTTT.

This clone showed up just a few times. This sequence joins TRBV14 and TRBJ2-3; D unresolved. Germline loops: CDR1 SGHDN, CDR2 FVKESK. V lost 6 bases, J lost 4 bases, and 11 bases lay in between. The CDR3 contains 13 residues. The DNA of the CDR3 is TGTGCCAGCAGGGCCCCCGCGGCAGATACGCAGTATTTT. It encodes CASRAPAADTQYF.

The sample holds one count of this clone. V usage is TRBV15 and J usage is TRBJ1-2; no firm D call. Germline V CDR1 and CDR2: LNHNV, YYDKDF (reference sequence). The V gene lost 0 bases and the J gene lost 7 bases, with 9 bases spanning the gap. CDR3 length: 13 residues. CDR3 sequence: CATSRDPGAGYTF. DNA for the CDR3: TGTGCCACCAGCAGAGATCCGGGTGCTGGCTACACCTTC.

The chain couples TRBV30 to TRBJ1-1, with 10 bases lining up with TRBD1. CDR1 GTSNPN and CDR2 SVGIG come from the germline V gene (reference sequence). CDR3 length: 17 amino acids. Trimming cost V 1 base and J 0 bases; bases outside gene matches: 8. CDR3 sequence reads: CAWSARQGTGVNTEAFF. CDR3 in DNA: TGTGCCTGGAGTGCTAGACAGGGGACAGGGGTGAACACTGAAGCTTTCTTT.

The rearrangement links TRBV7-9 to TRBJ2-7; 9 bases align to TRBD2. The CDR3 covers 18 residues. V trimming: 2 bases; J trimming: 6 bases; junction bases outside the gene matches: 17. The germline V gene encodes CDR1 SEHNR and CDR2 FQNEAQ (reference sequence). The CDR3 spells CASSLTWPSGKVGSEQYF. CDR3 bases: TGTGCCAGCAGCTTAACTTGGCCTAGCGGGAAAGTGGGCTCCGAGCAGTACTTC.

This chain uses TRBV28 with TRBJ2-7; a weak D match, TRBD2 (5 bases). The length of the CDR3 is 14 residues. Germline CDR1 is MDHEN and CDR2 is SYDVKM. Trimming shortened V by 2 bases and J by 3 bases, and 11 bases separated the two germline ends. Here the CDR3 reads CASSLDGKHYEQYF. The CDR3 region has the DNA TGTGCCAGCAGTTTAGACGGGAAGCACTACGAGCAGTACTTC.

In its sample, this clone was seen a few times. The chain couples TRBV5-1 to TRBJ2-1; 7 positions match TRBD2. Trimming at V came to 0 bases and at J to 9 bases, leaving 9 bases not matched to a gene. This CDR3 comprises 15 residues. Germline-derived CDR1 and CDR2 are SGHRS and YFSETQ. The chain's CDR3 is CASSLVERGWGEQFF. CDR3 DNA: TGCGCCAGCAGCTTGGTGGAGCGGGGCTGGGGTGAGCAGTTCTTC.

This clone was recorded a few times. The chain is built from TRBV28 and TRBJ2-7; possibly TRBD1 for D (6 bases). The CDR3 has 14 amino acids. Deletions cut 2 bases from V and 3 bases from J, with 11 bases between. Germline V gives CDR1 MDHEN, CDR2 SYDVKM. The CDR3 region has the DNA TGTGCCAGCAGTTTAGGACAGATGGGCTACGAGCAGTACTTC. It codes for CASSLGQMGYEQYF.

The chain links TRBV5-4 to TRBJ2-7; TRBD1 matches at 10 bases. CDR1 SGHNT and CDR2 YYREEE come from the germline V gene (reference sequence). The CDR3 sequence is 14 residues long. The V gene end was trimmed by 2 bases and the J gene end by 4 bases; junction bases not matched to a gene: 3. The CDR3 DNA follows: TGTGCCAGCAGCTTACCGGGACAGGGGTACGAGCAGTACTTC. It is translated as CASSLPGQGYEQYF.

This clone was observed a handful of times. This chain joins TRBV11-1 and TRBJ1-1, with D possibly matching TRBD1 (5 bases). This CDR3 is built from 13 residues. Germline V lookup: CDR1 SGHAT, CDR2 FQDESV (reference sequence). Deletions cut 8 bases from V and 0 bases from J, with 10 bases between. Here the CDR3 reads CASGRQLNTEAFF. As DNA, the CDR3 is TGTGCCAGCGGACGACAGCTGAACACTGAAGCTTTCTTT.

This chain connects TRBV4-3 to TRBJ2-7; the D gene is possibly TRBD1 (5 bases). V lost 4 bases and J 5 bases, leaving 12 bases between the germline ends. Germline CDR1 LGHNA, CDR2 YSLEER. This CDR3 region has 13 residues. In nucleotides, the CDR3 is TGCGCCAGCAGCCTAACGTTGACAGACGAGCAGTACTTC. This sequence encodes CASSLTLTDEQYF.

CDR3 DNA sequence: TGTGCCAGCAGTCCAGCAATCCCGACTAGCGCATACTACGAGCAGTACTTC. It encodes CASSPAIPTSAYYEQYF. The rearrangement joins TRBV28 to TRBJ2-7; 8 bases are shared with TRBD2. Looked up from germline, CDR1 is MDHEN and CDR2 is SYDVKM. The length of the CDR3 is 17 residues. The V and J ends lost 5 bases and 3 bases, in that order; junction bases with no gene match: 15.

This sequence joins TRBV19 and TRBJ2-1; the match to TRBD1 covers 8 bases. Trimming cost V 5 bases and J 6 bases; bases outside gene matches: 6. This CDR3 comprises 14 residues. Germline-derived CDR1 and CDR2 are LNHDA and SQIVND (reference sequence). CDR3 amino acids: CASSVGQGSNEQFF. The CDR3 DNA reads TGTGCCAGTAGTGTCGGACAGGGTTCCAATGAGCAGTTCTTC.

CDR3 sequence (DNA): TGTGCCAGCAGTTTCGGACAGGGAGGCAGCGAGCAGTACTTC. Protein product: CASSFGQGGSEQYF. The gene calls are TRBV6-6 and TRBJ2-7; 8 bases fit TRBD1. V was clipped by 4 bases and J by 6 bases; unmatched bases: 8. The CDR3 totals 14 residues. CDR1 is MNHNY and CDR2 is SVGAGI in the germline V gene (reference sequence).

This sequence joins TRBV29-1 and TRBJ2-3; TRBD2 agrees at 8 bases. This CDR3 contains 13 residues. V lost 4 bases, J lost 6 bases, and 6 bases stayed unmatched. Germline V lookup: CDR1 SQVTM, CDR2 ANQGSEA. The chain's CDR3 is CSVAGLGGDTQYF. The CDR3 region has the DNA TGCAGCGTTGCGGGACTAGGCGGGGATACGCAGTATTTT.

Here the CDR3 reads CASSYNLDRGERYTF. In DNA form, the CDR3 reads TGTGCCAGCAGTTACAACTTGGACAGGGGGGAGCGCTACACCTTC. The chain is built from TRBV6-5 and TRBJ1-2; 10 bases are a match to TRBD1. V lost 2 bases, J lost 9 bases, and 9 bases stayed unmatched. The germline V gene has CDR1 MNHEY and CDR2 SVGAGI. The CDR3 runs to 15 residues.

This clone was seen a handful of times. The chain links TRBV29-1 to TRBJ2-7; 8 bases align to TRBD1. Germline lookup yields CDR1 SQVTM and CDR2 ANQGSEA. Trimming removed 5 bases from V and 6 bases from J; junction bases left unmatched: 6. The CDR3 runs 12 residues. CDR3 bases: TGCAGCGTTCAGGGGGCCCGTGGCGAGCAGTACTTC. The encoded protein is CSVQGARGEQYF.

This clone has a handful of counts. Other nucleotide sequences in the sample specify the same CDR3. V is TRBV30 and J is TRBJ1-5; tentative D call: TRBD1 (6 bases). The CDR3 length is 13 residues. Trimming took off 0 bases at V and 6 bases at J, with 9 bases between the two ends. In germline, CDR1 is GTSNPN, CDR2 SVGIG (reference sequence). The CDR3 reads CAWSVQGGQPQHF. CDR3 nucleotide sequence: TGTGCCTGGAGTGTACAGGGTGGTCAGCCCCAGCATTTT. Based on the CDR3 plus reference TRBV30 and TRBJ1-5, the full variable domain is SQTIHQWPATLVQPVGSPLSLECTVEGTSNPNLYWYRQAAGRGLQLLFYSVGIGQISSEVPQNLSASRPQDRQFILSSKKLLLSDSGFYLCAWSVQGGQPQHFGDGTRLSIL.

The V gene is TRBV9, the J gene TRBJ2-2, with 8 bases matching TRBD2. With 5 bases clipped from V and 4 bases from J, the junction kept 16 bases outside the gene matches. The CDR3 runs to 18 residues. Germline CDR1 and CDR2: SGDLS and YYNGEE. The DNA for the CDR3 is TGTGCCAGCAGTCGGACGAGGGGAGCGGGAGCTCTCACCGGGGAGCTGTTTTTT. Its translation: CASSRTRGAGALTGELFF.